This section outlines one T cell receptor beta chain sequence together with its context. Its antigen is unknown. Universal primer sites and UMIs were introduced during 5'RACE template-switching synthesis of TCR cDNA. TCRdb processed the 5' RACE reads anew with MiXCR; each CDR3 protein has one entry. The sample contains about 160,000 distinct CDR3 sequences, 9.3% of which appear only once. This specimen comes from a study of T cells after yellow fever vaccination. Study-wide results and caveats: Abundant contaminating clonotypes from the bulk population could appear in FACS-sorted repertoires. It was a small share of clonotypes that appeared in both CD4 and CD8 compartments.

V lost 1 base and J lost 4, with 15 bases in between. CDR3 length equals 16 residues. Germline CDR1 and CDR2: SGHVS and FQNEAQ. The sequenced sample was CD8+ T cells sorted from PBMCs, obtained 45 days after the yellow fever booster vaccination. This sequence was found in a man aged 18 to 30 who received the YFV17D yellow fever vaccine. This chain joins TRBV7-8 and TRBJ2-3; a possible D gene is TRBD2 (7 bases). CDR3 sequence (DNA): TGTGCCAGCAGCTTAGGGGTGCGGGGGCGGGCAGATACGCAGTATTTT. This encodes CASSLGVRGRADTQYF. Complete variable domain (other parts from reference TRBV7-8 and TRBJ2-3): GAGVSQSPRYKVAKRGQDVALRCDPISGHVSLFWYQQALGQGPEFLTYFQNEAQLDKSGLPSDRFFAERPEGSVSTLKIQRTQQEDSAVYLCASSLGVRGRADTQYFGPGTRLTVL.